This T cell receptor (beta chain) was obtained from a study of T cells in Graves' hyperthyroidism and ophthalmopathy. Study results and caveats: Most thyroid-expanded clonotypes above 0.001 were also found in blood.

RNA transcripts gave rise to amplified TCR beta CDR3 regions. Researchers ran a first-round RT-PCR on the TCR CDR3 using the HTBI primer set. MiXCR was run by TCRdb on the multiplex PCR reads, yielding one entry per CDR3 protein. This table has 550,000 to 600,000 distinct CDR3 sequences, around 15% appearing once. As to this clonotype: Its antigen is not known.

V was clipped by 6 bases and J by 6 bases, with 10 bases between them. The CDR3 contains 12 residues. Germline-derived CDR1 and CDR2 are MDHEN and SYDVKM. This clonotype originated in a woman younger than 35 with Graves' hyperthyroidism. The rearrangement links TRBV28 to TRBJ2-3; D is uncertain. The source material was blood. The CDR3: CASSWVLDTQYF. CDR3 nucleotide sequence: TGTGCCAGCAGCTGGGTACTGGATACGCAGTATTTT.